Following are 5 T cell receptor beta chains from one sample sequenced in a study of OX40 agonist ivuxolimab in advanced cancers. Library preparation used the immunoSEQ multiplex PCR assay. Not all clones reach the TCRdb copy of this immuneACCESS table, which keeps in-frame sequences only. Checked studies attribute under half of the gap to unresolved V genes and leave the rest unexplained. This sample lists about 59,000 clones; 80% to 90% were detected once. The top ten hold 0.3% to 0.45% of the sample. The sample in question was CD4+ or CD8+ T cells sorted from blood, obtained in a trial of the OX40 agonist ivuxolimab. These receptor sequences come from an adult with an advanced solid tumor such as melanoma, head and neck, liver or kidney cancer.

This chain links TRBV7-8 with TRBJ2-1, with D maybe TRBD1 (6 bases). Per the germline V gene, CDR1 is SGHVS and CDR2 is FQNEAQ. Between the trimmed V and J ends, which lost 2 bases and 2 bases, there was a span of 13 bases. This CDR3 has 16 residues. In DNA form, the CDR3 reads TGTGCCAGCAGCTTATTTCAGGGGATAACCTACAATGAGCAGTTCTTC. It codes for CASSLFQGITYNEQFF. The full variable domain, its missing parts supplied by reference TRBV7-8 and TRBJ2-1, is GAGVSQSPRYKVAKRGQDVALRCDPISGHVSLFWYQQALGQGPEFLTYFQNEAQLDKSGLPSDRFFAERPEGSVSTLKIQRTQQEDSAVYLCASSLFQGITYNEQFFGPGTRLTVL.

This clone was seen more than once but under ten times. The chain couples TRBV19 to TRBJ2-7; 8 positions match TRBD1. With V trimmed by 5 bases and J by 2 bases, 2 bases remained unmatched. The CDR3 loop spans 13 amino acids. CDR1 and CDR2 from the germline V gene are LNHDA and SQIVND (reference sequence). DNA of the CDR3: TGTGCCAGTAGTCGACAGGGGCCCTACGAGCAGTACTTC. Translated, it gives CASSRQGPYEQYF.

The chain couples TRBV7-2 to TRBJ2-5; 8 positions agree with TRBD2. With 5 bases clipped from V and 4 bases from J, the junction kept 6 bases outside the gene matches. The CDR3 runs to 14 residues. Germline V CDR1 and CDR2: SGHTA, FQGNSA. Here the CDR3 reads CASSRRSGGETQYF. The CDR3 DNA reads as TGTGCCAGCAGCCGACGAAGCGGGGGAGAGACCCAGTACTTC.

This chain connects TRBV19 to TRBJ2-2; D remains unclear. The CDR3 sequence is 17 residues long. Germline V lookup: CDR1 LNHDA, CDR2 SQIVND (reference sequence). The V gene lost 5 bases and the J gene lost 0 bases, with 16 bases spanning the gap. CDR3 amino acids: CASSSIMVVPNTGELFF. CDR3 in DNA: TGTGCCAGTAGTTCGATCATGGTGGTCCCGAACACCGGGGAGCTGTTTTTT. The variable domain in full, with the rest retrieved from reference TRBV19 and TRBJ2-2, is DGGITQSPKYLFRKEGQNVTLSCEQNLNHDAMYWYRQDPGQGLRLIYYSQIVNDFQKGDIAEGYSVSREKKESFPLTVTSAQKNPTAFYLCASSSIMVVPNTGELFFGEGSRLTVL.

The genes are TRBV6-1 and TRBJ1-2, with no clear D. CDR3 length: 13 residues. V dropped 2 bases and J dropped 8 bases, with 12 bases sitting between them. The germline V gene encodes CDR1 MNHNS and CDR2 SASEGT. The CDR3 is CASSERFRGGYTF. In DNA form, the CDR3 reads TGTGCCAGCAGTGAAAGGTTCCGAGGAGGCTACACCTTC.